A few counts support the clone carrying this T cell receptor (beta chain). This sample was included in a study of T cell repertoires in cytomegalovirus infection. Unmatched junction bases numbered 9, after V lost 8 bases and J lost 3 bases. Germline assignment: CDR1 SGHVS and CDR2 FQNEAQ. There are 15 residues in the CDR3. A single record per CDR3 protein comes from TCRdb applying MiXCR to the reads. The table includes a few hundred thousand distinct CDR3 sequences, roughly 20% detected once. The sample comprised PBMCs. The chain couples TRBV7-8 to TRBJ1-3; 8 bases map to TRBD1. This sequence was found in a human donor in good health (CMV status not recorded). Some clones in this sample may be carry-over from other donors' samples. CDR3 DNA sequence: TGTGCCAGCGCAGACTTAGACAGGGGTGGAAACACCATATATTTT. Amino acid sequence: CASADLDRGGNTIYF.